Below, one T cell receptor (beta chain) is given with its context. The antigen is unknown. The data are from a study of cytomegalovirus exposure and HLA in healthy donors. PCR amplification relied on 60 Vbeta primers (plus 13 Jbeta primers). This table comes from immunoSEQ multiplex PCR, and its TCRdb copy is limited to in-frame clones, with some not included. The repertoire holds 130,000 to 150,000 clones, with more than 70% as singletons. General study results and limits: Later genetic work tied a missense DCLRE1C variant to beta-chain V and J trimming. Association with HLA alleles at 0.05 false discovery rate was found for 15,000 to 20,000 TCR beta sequences in a later analysis.

Germline loops: CDR1 SGHRS, CDR2 YFSETQ. The CDR3 loop spans 13 amino acids. Trimming cost V 5 bases and J 2 bases, with 9 bases left between them. The gene calls are TRBV5-1 and TRBJ2-3; D is perhaps TRBD2 (5 bases). This sequence was found in a woman aged 45-65 years in good health and CMV-seronegative. Material for sequencing was PBMCs. The DNA for the CDR3 is TGCGCCAGCAGGCCTGGACTCACAGATACGCAGTATTTT. Its protein product is CASRPGLTDTQYF.